Listed here are 19 T cell receptor beta chains from one sample, sequenced in a study of blood T cell repertoires in COVID-19. Profiling relied on immunoSEQ multiplex PCR, and the TCRdb table lists in-frame clones only, not all of them. Of fewer than 70,000 clones listed, over 75% were seen once; the top ten hold 2.5% to 3.5%. The specimen was peripheral blood. The receptors stem from an elderly man with acute or convalescent COVID-19.

CDR3 protein: CASSRHVGGQPQHF. The CDR3 DNA reads TGTGCCAGCAGTAGACACGTCGGGGGTCAGCCCCAGCATTTT. The chain links TRBV2 to TRBJ1-5, with a weak D call TRBD1 (5 bases). Trimming cost V 5 bases and J 6 bases, with 14 bases left between them. The V gene's germline CDR1 is SNHLY and CDR2 FYNNEI. The CDR3 is made up of 14 amino acids.

J is TRBJ2-7 and V is TRBV7-6; 11 bases match TRBD2. The junction had 8 bases not matched to a gene; V was cut back by 8 bases and J by 5 bases. The CDR3 is 14 residues long. Looked up from germline, CDR1 is SGHVS and CDR2 is FNYEAQ. This chain's CDR3 is CASALSGRADEQYF. CDR3 in DNA: TGTGCCAGCGCCCTTAGCGGGAGGGCCGACGAGCAGTACTTC.

This clone occurred a few times. This chain connects TRBV5-1 to TRBJ2-1, with 9 bases aligning to TRBD2. The ends lost 2 bases at V and 6 bases at J; junction bases unmatched: 9. CDR1 is SGHRS, CDR2 YFSETQ, per germline. This CDR3 has 16 residues. The DNA for the CDR3 is TGCGCCAGCAGCTTTGGTGGGACTAGCACGTTCAATGAGCAGTTCTTC. Its translation is CASSFGGTSTFNEQFF.

CDR3 protein: CASSFSQKETQYF. The CDR3 DNA is TGTGCCAGCAGCTTTTCCCAGAAAGAGACCCAGTACTTC. This rearrangement joins TRBV5-6 to TRBJ2-5, with unresolved D. CDR1 SGHDT and CDR2 YYEEEE come from the germline V gene. This CDR3 has 13 residues. The ends were cut back, 2 bases at V and 3 bases at J, with 8 bases in the middle.

This chain connects TRBV11-3 to TRBJ1-3, with 7 bases fitting TRBD1. Per germline, CDR1 SGHNT and CDR2 YENEEA. V was pared by 5 bases and J by 0 bases, with 1 base of the junction left unmatched. CDR3 length equals 14 residues. The CDR3 sequence is CASSRQGSGNTIYF. CDR3 DNA: TGTGCCAGCAGCCGACAGGGCTCTGGAAACACCATATATTTT.

The V gene is TRBV24-1, the J gene TRBJ2-4; tentatively, D is TRBD2 (7 bases). The CDR3 is 18 amino acids. Between the trimmed V and J ends, which lost 3 bases and 3 bases, there was a span of 20 bases. Germline values: CDR1 KGHDR, CDR2 SFDVKD. CDR3 residues: CATSDARFGEGGKNIQYF. CDR3 coding DNA: TGTGCCACCAGTGATGCCCGGTTTGGGGAGGGGGGCAAAAACATTCAGTACTTC.

CDR3 residues: CASSHSRERIEQFF. The CDR3 coding sequence is TGTGCCAGCAGCCACTCAAGGGAGAGGATTGAGCAGTTCTTC. The rearrangement joins TRBV16 to TRBJ2-1; possibly TRBD2 for D (5 bases). This CDR3 is 14 amino acids long. V lost 3 bases and J lost 9, with 15 bases in between. In germline, CDR1 is KGHSY, CDR2 FQNENV. Filled out from reference TRBV16 and TRBJ2-1, the complete variable domain reads GEEVAQTPKHLVRGEGQKAKLYCAPIKGHSYVFWYQQVLKNEFKFLISFQNENVFDETGMPKERFSAKCLPNSPCSLEIQATKLEDSAVYFCASSHSRERIEQFFGPGTRLTVL.

The V call is TRBV29-1, the J call TRBJ1-4; D possibly corresponds to TRBD1 (5 bases). Germline CDR1 reads SQVTM; CDR2 reads ANQGSEA. CDR3 length equals 14 residues. The V end lost 7 bases, the J end lost 0 bases, and 12 bases lay between the germline ends. As DNA, the CDR3 is TGCAGCGGGGGGGAGAGAGCAACTAATGAAAAACTGTTTTTT. It is translated as CSGGERATNEKLFF.

The gene calls are TRBV4-1 and TRBJ2-7, with TRBD2 matching over 11 bases. After removal of 1 base from V and 2 bases from J, the junction contained 1 base not matched to a gene. Germline CDR1 reads MGHRA; CDR2 reads YSYEKL. CDR3 size: 15 residues. DNA of the CDR3: TGCGCCAGCAGCCAAGGACTAGCGGGGACCTACGAGCAGTACTTC. The encoded protein is CASSQGLAGTYEQYF.

The gene calls are TRBV7-2 and TRBJ2-5, with D tentatively TRBD1 (6 bases). The CDR3 is 15 amino acids. V was pared by 1 base and J by 1 base, with 10 bases between. Germline V gene sequence: CDR1 SGHTA, CDR2 FQGNSA. The CDR3 DNA sequence: TGTGCCAGCAGCTTAGGGGGGACATTCCAAGAGACCCAGTACTTC. This translates into CASSLGGTFQETQYF.

The chain combines TRBV24-1 with TRBJ2-5; the match to TRBD1 covers 12 bases. The germline CDR1 and CDR2 sequences are KGHDR and SFDVKD. With 6 bases clipped from V and 5 bases from J, the junction kept 21 bases outside the gene matches. The CDR3 spans 20 residues. For the CDR3, the DNA is TGTGCCACCAGTAATACCGAGTCAAGGACCGGGACAGGGGGCAGGGAGACCCAGTACTTC. Protein sequence: CATSNTESRTGTGGRETQYF.

This sequence joins TRBV15 and TRBJ1-2; no clear D. Per the germline V gene, CDR1 is LNHNV and CDR2 is YYDKDF (reference sequence). Trimming removed 8 bases at V and 2 bases at J, with 18 bases between. This CDR3 has 15 amino acids. The CDR3 region is CATAAAPVGNYGYTF. In nucleotides, the CDR3 is TGTGCCACCGCGGCGGCGCCAGTCGGCAACTATGGCTACACCTTC.

The J gene is TRBJ2-1, the V gene TRBV19; 9 bases are a match to TRBD2. The J segment lost 7 bases and the V segment lost 5 bases, leaving 6 bases of the junction unmatched. Per germline, CDR1 LNHDA and CDR2 SQIVND (reference sequence). The CDR3 is made up of 14 amino acids. In DNA, the CDR3 is TGTGCCAGTAGTCTTCGCACTAGCGGGAATGAGCAGTTCTTC. It yields the protein CASSLRTSGNEQFF.

This CDR3 reads CASSSRNRQETQYF. For the CDR3, the DNA is TGTGCCAGCAGCTCCAGAAACAGGCAAGAGACCCAGTACTTC. The chain carries TRBV7-6 and TRBJ2-5; TRBD1 is a possible D gene (5 bases). Between the trimmed V and J ends, which lost 4 bases and 2 bases, there was a span of 11 bases. The CDR3 covers 14 residues. Germline CDR1 is SGHVS and CDR2 is FNYEAQ.

This chain joins TRBV18 and TRBJ2-1; TRBD2 agrees at 11 bases. This CDR3 has 13 amino acids. J lost 9 bases, V lost 3 bases, and 1 base had no gene match. Germline V CDR1 and CDR2: KGHSH, LQKENI. CDR3 in amino acids: CASSPGTSGEQFF. In DNA, the CDR3 is TGTGCCAGCTCACCGGGGACTAGCGGTGAGCAGTTCTTC.

This chain joins TRBV14 and TRBJ2-7; D is unresolved. V was cut by 1 base and J by 7 bases, with 5 bases left in between. The germline V gene encodes CDR1 SGHDN and CDR2 FVKESK. The CDR3 extends over 11 amino acids. CDR3 bases: TGTGCCAGCAGCCAAGCGAGGGAGCAGTACTTC. This sequence encodes CASSQAREQYF.

The V and J genes are TRBV24-1 and TRBJ1-2; a weak D match, TRBD1 (5 bases). Trimming took 4 bases from V and 9 from J, leaving 14 bases between them. The CDR3 length is 13 residues. From germline, CDR1 is KGHDR and CDR2 SFDVKD. The CDR3 is CATSDLDSWSYTF. DNA for the CDR3: TGTGCCACCAGTGACCTCGACAGCTGGAGCTACACCTTC.

V usage is TRBV6-5 and J usage is TRBJ1-1; the D gene is possibly TRBD1 (5 bases). V was pared by 4 bases and J by 4 bases, with 7 bases between. The germline gives CDR1 MNHEY, CDR2 SVGAGI. This CDR3 has 12 amino acids. As DNA, the CDR3 is TGTGCCAGCAGTTTAACAGGCACTGAAGCTTTCTTT. Encoded protein: CASSLTGTEAFF.

This clone appeared a single time. The J gene is TRBJ2-3, the V gene TRBV5-1, with a possible D match to TRBD2 (6 bases). V was clipped by 6 bases and J by 0 bases, with 11 bases between them. The CDR3 loop spans 14 amino acids. Per the germline V gene, CDR1 is SGHRS and CDR2 is YFSETQ. This CDR3 is CASTGDSSTDTQYF. CDR3 DNA: TGCGCCAGCACTGGGGACTCTAGCACAGATACGCAGTATTTT.